The subject of this entry is one T cell receptor (beta chain). It was with 60 Vbeta and 13 Jbeta primers that the PCR ran. Profiled with immunoSEQ multiplex PCR; TCRdb holds only in-frame clones, not every one. In the table there are approximately 150,000 clones, approximately 71% of which are singletons. This CDR3 has 19 amino acids. The germline V gene encodes CDR1 SGHRS and CDR2 YFSETQ. Germline trimming cut 3 bases from V and 3 bases from J; bases unmatched to any gene: 15. The source of the sample is a study of cytomegalovirus exposure and HLA in healthy donors. The origin of this receptor is a man aged 25-40 years in good health and CMV-seropositive. The chain uses TRBV5-1 and TRBJ2-3, with 11 bases matching TRBD2. The sample comprised PBMCs. The DNA of the CDR3 is TGCGCCAGCAGCTCCCCCCATGGCTTTAGCGGGAGGGGGACAGATACGCAGTATTTT. Translating gives CASSSPHGFSGRGTDTQYF.